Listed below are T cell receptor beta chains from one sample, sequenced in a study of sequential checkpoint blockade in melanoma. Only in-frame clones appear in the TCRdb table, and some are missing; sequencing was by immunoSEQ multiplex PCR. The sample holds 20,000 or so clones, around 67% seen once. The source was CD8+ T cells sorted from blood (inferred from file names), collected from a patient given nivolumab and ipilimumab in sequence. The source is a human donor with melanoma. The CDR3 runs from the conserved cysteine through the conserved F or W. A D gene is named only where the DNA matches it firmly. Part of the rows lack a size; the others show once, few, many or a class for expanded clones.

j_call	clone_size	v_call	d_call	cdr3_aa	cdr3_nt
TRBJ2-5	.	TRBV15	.	CATSRNRVGETQYF	TGTGCCACCAGCAGGAACAGGGTGGGGGAGACCCAGTACTTC
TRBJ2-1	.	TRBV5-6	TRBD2	CASSSGLAGPRGEQFF	TGTGCCAGCAGCTCCGGGTTAGCGGGGCCTCGGGGTGAGCAGTTCTTC
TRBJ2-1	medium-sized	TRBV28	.	CASRVESSYNEQFF	TGTGCCAGCAGGGTTGAGAGCTCCTACAATGAGCAGTTCTTC
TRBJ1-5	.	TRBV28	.	CASSPRAGLQPQHF	TGTGCCAGCAGCCCCCGGGCGGGGCTGCAGCCCCAGCATTTT
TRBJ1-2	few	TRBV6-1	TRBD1	CASSPTGENYGYTF	TGTGCCAGCAGCCCTACAGGGGAAAACTATGGCTACACCTTC
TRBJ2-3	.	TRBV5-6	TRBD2	CASSLRAGERTQYF	TGTGCCAGCAGCCTCCGAGCGGGGGAGCGTACGCAGTATTTT
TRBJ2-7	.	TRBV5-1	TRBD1	CASSSYAGGGEQYF	TGCGCCAGCAGCTCCTACGCAGGGGGCGGCGAGCAGTACTTC
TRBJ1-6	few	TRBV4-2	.	CASSQEGTGSPLHF	TGTGCCAGCAGCCAAGAAGGGACTGGTTCACCCCTCCACTTT
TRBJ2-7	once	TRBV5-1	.	CASSFTRVGDEQYF	TGCGCCAGCAGCTTTACCAGGGTTGGGGACGAGCAGTACTTC
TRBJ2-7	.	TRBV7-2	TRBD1	CASSARDRGFYEQYF	TGTGCCAGCAGCGCGCGGGACAGGGGCTTCTACGAGCAGTACTTC
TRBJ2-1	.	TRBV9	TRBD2	CASSATSGRLYSEQFF	TGTGCCAGCAGCGCCACTAGCGGGAGACTCTACAGTGAGCAGTTCTTC
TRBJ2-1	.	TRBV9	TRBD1	CASSVGQGDNEQFF	TGTGCCAGCAGCGTAGGTCAGGGGGACAATGAGCAGTTCTTC
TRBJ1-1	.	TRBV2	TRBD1	CASRGTGRDAFF	TGTGCCAGCAGAGGGACAGGGAGGGACGCTTTCTTT
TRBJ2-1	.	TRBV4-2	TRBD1	CASSQDPGTGGNEQFF	TGTGCCAGCAGCCAAGATCCAGGGACAGGGGGCAATGAGCAGTTCTTC
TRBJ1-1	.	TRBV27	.	CASSFSGQHLTAFF	TGTGCCAGCAGTTTTTCCGGACAACACCTTACCGCTTTCTTT
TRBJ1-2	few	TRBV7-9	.	CASSLGGLHYGYTF	TGTGCCAGCAGCTTAGGCGGCTTGCACTATGGCTACACCTTC
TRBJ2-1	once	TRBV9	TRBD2	CASSYGTSGVNEQFF	TGTGCCAGCAGCTACGGGACTAGCGGGGTCAATGAGCAGTTCTTC
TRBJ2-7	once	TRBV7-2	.	CASSLGLGGSEQYF	TGTGCCAGCAGCTTAGGCCTTGGGGGCAGCGAGCAGTACTTC
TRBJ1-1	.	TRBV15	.	CATRSTVNTEAFF	TGTGCCACCAGATCGACAGTGAACACTGAAGCTTTCTTT
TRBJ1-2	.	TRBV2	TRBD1	CASRPHRGRGYGYTF	TGTGCCAGCAGGCCCCACAGGGGGCGTGGCTATGGCTACACCTTC
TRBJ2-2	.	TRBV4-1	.	CASSQGQATGELFF	TGCGCCAGCAGCCAAGGACAGGCCACCGGGGAGCTGTTTTTT
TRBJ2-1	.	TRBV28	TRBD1	CASRSGGIEPYNEQFF	TGTGCCAGCAGGTCAGGGGGCATTGAACCCTACAATGAGCAGTTCTTC
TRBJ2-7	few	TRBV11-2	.	CASEQGGSYEQYF	TGTGCCAGCGAGCAGGGGGGATCCTACGAGCAGTACTTC
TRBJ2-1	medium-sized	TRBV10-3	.	CAISGSPEGSNNEQFF	TGTGCCATCAGTGGATCCCCGGAGGGCAGCAACAATGAGCAGTTCTTC
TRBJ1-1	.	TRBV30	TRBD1	CAWSVVWTGNTEAFF	TGTGCCTGGAGCGTTGTGTGGACAGGGAACACTGAAGCTTTCTTT
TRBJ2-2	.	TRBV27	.	CASRDTRSNTGELFF	TGTGCCAGCAGGGATACTAGGTCGAACACCGGGGAGCTGTTTTTT
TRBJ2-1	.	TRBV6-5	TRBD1	CASSLDRGTYNEQFF	TGTGCCAGCAGTCTGGACAGGGGGACCTACAATGAGCAGTTCTTC
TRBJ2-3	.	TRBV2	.	CASSDLSGSTDTQYF	TGTGCCAGCAGTGATCTGAGCGGTAGCACAGATACGCAGTATTTT
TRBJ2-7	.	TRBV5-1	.	CASSWDNPSYEQYF	TGCGCCAGCAGCTGGGACAATCCGTCCTACGAGCAGTACTTC
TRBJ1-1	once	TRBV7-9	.	CASSATQGSNTEAFF	TGTGCCAGCAGCGCCACACAGGGTAGTAACACTGAAGCTTTCTTT
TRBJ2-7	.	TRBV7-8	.	CASSPGTLSYEQYF	TGTGCCAGCAGCCCCGGGACACTATCCTACGAGCAGTACTTC
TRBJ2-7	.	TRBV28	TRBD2	CASGTSGSYEQYF	TGTGCCAGCGGGACTAGCGGGAGCTACGAGCAGTACTTC
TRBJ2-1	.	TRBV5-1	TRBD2	CASSLGSGSPYNEQFF	TGCGCCAGCAGCTTGGGTAGCGGGAGCCCCTACAATGAGCAGTTCTTC
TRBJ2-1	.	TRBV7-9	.	CASSLVGLMNEQFF	TGTGCCAGCAGCTTAGTAGGACTAATGAATGAGCAGTTCTTC
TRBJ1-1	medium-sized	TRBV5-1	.	CASSLDFRANTEAFF	TGCGCCAGCAGCTTGGATTTCAGGGCGAACACTGAAGCTTTCTTT
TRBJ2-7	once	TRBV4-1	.	CASSQVPSSYEQYF	TGCGCCAGCAGCCAAGTCCCTAGCTCTTACGAGCAGTACTTC
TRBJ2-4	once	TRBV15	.	CATSTSSRGNIQYF	TGTGCCACCAGTACATCCTCCCGGGGAAACATTCAGTACTTC
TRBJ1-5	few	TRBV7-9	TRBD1	CASSANYRGGGQPQHF	TGTGCCAGCAGCGCCAACTACAGGGGCGGAGGCCAGCCCCAGCATTTT
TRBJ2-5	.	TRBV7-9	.	CASSLRTASQETQYF	TGTGCCAGCAGCTTAAGGACAGCGAGTCAAGAGACCCAGTACTTC
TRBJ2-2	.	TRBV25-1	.	CASRATGELFF	TGTGCCAGCAGAGCCACCGGGGAGCTGTTTTTT
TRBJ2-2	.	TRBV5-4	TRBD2	CASSLPGLAATGELFF	TGTGCCAGCAGCCTCCCGGGACTAGCGGCCACCGGGGAGCTGTTTTTT
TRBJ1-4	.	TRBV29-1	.	CSVEIPYTISGEKLFF	TGCAGCGTTGAAATACCCTACACTATCTCCGGTGAAAAACTGTTTTTT
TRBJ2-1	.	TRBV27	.	CASRGYNEQFF	TGTGCCAGCCGGGGCTACAATGAGCAGTTCTTC
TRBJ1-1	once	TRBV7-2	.	CASTPGRAMNTEAFF	TGTGCCAGCACCCCTGGGAGGGCCATGAACACTGAAGCTTTCTTT
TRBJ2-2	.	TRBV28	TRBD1	CASSLTRPLHGQAYTGELFF	TGTGCCAGCAGTTTAACTAGACCGTTGCACGGACAGGCCTACACCGGGGAGCTGTTTTTT
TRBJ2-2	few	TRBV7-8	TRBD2	CASSLPEVPGTSAAGELFF	TGTGCCAGCAGCTTACCCGAGGTCCCCGGGACTAGCGCCGCCGGGGAGCTGTTTTTT
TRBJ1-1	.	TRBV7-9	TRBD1	CASSPGQGRTEAFF	TGTGCCAGCAGCCCTGGACAGGGGAGAACTGAAGCTTTCTTT
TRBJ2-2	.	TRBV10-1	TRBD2	CASSDYGLAGGGTGELFF	TGCGCCAGCAGTGACTACGGACTAGCGGGGGGCGGCACCGGGGAGCTGTTTTTT
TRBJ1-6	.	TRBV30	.	CAWCRGARSYNSPLHF	TGTGCCTGGTGCCGGGGGGCAAGATCCTATAATTCACCCCTCCACTTT
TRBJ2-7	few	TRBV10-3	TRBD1	CAIRAQGDPYEQYF	TGTGCCATCAGGGCACAGGGGGACCCCTACGAGCAGTACTTC
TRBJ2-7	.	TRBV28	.	CASSSDRLFLEQYF	TGTGCCAGCAGTAGTGACAGGCTATTTCTCGAGCAGTACTTC
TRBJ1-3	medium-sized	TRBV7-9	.	CASSSGGLGGNTIYF	TGTGCCAGCAGCTCCGGGGGACTGGGAGGAAACACCATATATTTT